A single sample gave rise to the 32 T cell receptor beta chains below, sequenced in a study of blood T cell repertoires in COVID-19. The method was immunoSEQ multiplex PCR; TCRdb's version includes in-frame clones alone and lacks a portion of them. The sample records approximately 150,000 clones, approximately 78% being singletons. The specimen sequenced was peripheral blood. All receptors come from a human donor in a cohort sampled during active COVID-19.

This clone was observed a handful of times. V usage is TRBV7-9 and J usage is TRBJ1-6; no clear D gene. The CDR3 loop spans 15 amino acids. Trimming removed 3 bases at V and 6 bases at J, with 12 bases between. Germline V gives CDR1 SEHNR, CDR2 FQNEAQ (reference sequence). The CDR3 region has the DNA TGTGCCAGCAGCTTTTCGGCAGCGGTTAATTCACCCCTCCACTTT. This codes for CASSFSAAVNSPLHF.

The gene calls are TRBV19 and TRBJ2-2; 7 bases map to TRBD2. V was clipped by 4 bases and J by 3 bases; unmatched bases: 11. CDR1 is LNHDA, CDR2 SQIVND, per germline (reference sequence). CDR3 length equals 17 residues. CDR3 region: CASSTNLGTTYTGELFF. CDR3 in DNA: TGTGCCAGTAGTACAAACCTGGGGACTACTTACACCGGGGAGCTGTTTTTT.

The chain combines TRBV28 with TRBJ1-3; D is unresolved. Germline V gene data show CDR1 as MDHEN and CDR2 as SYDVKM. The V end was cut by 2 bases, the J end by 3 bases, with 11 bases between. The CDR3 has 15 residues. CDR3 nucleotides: TGTGCCAGCAGTTTAGAGGGAATCGGTGGAAACACCATATATTTT. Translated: CASSLEGIGGNTIYF.

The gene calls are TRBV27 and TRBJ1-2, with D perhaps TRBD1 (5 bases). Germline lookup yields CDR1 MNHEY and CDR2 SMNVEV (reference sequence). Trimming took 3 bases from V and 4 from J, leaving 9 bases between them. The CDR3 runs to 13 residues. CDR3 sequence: CASSFGGSYGYTF. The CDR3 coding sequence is TGTGCCAGCAGTTTCGGGGGATCCTATGGCTACACCTTC.

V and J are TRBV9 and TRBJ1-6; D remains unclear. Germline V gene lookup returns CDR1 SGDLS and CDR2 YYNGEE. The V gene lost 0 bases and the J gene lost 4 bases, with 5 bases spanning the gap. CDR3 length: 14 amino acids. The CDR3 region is CASSVEEYNSPLHF. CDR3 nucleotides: TGTGCCAGCAGCGTAGAAGAGTATAATTCACCCCTCCACTTT. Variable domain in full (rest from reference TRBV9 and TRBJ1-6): DSGVTQTPKHLITATGQRVTLRCSPRSGDLSVYWYQQSLDQGLQFLIQYYNGEERAKGNILERFSAQQFPDLHSELNLSSLELGDSALYFCASSVEEYNSPLHFGNGTRLTVT.

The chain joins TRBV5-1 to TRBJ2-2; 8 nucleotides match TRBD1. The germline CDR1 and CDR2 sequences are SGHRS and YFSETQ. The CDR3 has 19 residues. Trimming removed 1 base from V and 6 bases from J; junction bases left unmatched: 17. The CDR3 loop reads CASSLMDRVGMTTAGELFF. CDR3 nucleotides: TGCGCCAGCAGCTTGATGGACAGGGTTGGTATGACGACCGCCGGGGAGCTGTTTTTT.

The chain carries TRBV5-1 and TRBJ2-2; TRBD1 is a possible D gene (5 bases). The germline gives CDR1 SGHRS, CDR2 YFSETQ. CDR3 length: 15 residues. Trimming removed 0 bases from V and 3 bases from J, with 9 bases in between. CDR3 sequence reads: CASSLVGRDTGELFF. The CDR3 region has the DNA TGCGCCAGCAGCTTGGTGGGGCGCGACACCGGGGAGCTGTTTTTT. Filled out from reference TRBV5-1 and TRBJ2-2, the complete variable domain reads KAGVTQTPRYLIKTRGQQVTLSCSPISGHRSVSWYQQTPGQGLQFLFEYFSETQRNKGNFPGRFSGRQFSNSRSEMNVSTLELGDSALYLCASSLVGRDTGELFFGEGSRLTVL.

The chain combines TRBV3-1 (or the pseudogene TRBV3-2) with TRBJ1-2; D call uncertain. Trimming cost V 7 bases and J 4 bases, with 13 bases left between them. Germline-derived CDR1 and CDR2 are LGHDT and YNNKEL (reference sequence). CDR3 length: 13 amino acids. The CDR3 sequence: CASKGETFYGYTF. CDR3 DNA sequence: TGTGCCAGCAAAGGCGAGACTTTCTATGGCTACACCTTC.

CDR3 DNA: TGTGCCAGTAGTCGGACAAGCAATCAGCCCCAGCATTTT. This encodes CASSRTSNQPQHF. The rearrangement uses TRBV19 and TRBJ1-5; weak D call: TRBD1 (5 bases). Germline values: CDR1 LNHDA, CDR2 SQIVND (reference sequence). The CDR3 spans 13 residues. The germline V and J ends were trimmed by 5 bases and 1 base, with 6 bases remaining between them.

The CDR3 DNA reads TGTGCCAGCAGTTACCTACGAGGAGCGGGAGTCATCCAAGAGACCCAGTACTTC. Translated: CASSYLRGAGVIQETQYF. The chain carries TRBV6-2 or TRBV6-3 and TRBJ2-5; 8 bases line up with TRBD2. V lost 2 bases, J lost 1 base, and 12 bases stayed unmatched. The CDR3 covers 18 residues. Germline assignment: CDR1 MNHEY and CDR2 SVGEGT.

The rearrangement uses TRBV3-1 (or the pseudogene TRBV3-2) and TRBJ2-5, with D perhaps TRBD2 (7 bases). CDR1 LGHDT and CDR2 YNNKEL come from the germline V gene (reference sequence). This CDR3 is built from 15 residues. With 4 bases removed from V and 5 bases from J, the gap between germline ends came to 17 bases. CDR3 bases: TGTGCCAGCAGCCCGTTGGCGGGGGCCGGGGAGACCCAGTACTTC. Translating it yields CASSPLAGAGETQYF.

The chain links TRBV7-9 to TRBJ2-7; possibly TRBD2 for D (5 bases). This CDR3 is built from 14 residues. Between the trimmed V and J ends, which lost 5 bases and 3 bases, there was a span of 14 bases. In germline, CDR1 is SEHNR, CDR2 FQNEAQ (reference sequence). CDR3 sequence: CASSHPEGHYEQYF. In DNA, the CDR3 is TGTGCCAGCAGCCACCCCGAGGGCCACTACGAGCAGTACTTC.

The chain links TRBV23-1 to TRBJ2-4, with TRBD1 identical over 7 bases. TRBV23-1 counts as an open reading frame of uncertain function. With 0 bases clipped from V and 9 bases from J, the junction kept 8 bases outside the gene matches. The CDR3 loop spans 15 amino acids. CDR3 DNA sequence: TGCGCCAGCAGTCAATCTCAGGGGGTTTGGAGCATTCAGTACTTC. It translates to CASSQSQGVWSIQYF.

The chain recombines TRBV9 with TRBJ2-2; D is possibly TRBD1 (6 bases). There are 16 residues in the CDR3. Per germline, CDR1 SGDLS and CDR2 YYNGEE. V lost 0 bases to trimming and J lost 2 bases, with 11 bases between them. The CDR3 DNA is TGTGCCAGCAGCGTAGCTGGGACACACAACACCGGGGAGCTGTTTTTT. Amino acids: CASSVAGTHNTGELFF.

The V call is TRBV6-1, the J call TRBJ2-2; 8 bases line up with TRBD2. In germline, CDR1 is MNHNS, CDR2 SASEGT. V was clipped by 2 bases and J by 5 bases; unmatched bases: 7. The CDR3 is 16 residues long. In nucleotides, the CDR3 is TGTGCCAGCAGTGAAAGGGTTGGACTAGCTACCGGGGAGCTGTTTTTT. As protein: CASSERVGLATGELFF.

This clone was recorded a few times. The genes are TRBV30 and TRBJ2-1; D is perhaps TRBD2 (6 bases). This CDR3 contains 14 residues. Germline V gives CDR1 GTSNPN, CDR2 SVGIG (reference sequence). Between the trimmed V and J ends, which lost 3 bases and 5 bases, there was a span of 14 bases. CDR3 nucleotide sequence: TGTGCCTGGAGCTCCGGGACTCGTAACAATGAGCAGTTCTTC. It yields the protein CAWSSGTRNNEQFF.

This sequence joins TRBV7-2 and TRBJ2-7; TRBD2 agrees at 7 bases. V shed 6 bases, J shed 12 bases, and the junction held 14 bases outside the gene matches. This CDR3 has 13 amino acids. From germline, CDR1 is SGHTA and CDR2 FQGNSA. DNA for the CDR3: TGTGCCAGCAGGTCCGGGACTACCTCATGGGTGTACTTC. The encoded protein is CASRSGTTSWVYF.

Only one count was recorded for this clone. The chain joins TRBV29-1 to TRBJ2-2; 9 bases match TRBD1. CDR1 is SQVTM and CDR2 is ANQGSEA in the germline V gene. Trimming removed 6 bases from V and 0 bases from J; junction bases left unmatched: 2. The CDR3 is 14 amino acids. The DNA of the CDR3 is TGCAGCGTGCGGACAGGGGCGAACACCGGGGAGCTGTTTTTT. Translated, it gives CSVRTGANTGELFF.

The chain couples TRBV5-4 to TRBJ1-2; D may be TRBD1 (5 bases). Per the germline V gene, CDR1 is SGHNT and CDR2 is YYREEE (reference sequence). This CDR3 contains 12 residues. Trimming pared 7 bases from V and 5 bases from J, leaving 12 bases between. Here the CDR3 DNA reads TGTGCCAGCGGCCCTCGGACATATGGCTACACCTTC. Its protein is CASGPRTYGYTF.

The CDR3, as DNA: TGTGCCAGCAGCTTCGGGTATGGCTACACCTTC. This sequence encodes CASSFGYGYTF. The chain carries TRBV7-2 and TRBJ1-2, with D hard to call. CDR1 is SGHTA, CDR2 FQGNSA, per germline. The V end lost 3 bases, the J end lost 5 bases, and 4 bases lay between the germline ends. The CDR3 totals 11 residues.

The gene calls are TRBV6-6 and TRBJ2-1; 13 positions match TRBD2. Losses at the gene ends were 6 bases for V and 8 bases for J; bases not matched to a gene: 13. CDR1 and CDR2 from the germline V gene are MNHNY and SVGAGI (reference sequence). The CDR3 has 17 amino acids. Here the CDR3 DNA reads TGTGCCAGCAGCCGAAACAGCCCGGGACTAGCGGGATATGAGCAGTTCTTC. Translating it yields CASSRNSPGLAGYEQFF.

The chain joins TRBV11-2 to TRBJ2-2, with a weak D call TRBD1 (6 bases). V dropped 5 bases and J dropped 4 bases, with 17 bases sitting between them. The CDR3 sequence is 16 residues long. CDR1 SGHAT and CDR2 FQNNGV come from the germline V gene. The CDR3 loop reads CASSTGQRTVTGELFF. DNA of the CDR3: TGTGCCAGCAGCACCGGACAAAGGACAGTCACCGGGGAGCTGTTTTTT.

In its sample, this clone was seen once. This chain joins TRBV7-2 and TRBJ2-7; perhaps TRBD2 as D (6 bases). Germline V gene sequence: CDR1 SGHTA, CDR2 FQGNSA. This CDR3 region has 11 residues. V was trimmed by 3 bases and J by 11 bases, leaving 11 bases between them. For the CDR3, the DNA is TGTGCCAGCAGCTTCGGGGGTGGGAAGTACTTC. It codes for CASSFGGGKYF.

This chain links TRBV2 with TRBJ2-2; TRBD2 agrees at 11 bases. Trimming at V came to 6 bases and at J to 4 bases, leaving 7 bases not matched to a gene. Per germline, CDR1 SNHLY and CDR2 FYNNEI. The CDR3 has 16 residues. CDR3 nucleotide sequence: TGTGCCAGCAGGGGGGGTCTAGCGGGAGGCACCGGGGAGCTGTTTTTT. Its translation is CASRGGLAGGTGELFF.

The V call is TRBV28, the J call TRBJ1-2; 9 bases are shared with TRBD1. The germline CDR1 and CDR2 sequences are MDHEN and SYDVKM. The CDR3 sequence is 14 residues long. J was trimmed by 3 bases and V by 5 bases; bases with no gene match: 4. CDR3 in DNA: TGTGCCAGCAGTGACAGGGGGTCCTACTATGGCTACACCTTC. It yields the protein CASSDRGSYYGYTF.

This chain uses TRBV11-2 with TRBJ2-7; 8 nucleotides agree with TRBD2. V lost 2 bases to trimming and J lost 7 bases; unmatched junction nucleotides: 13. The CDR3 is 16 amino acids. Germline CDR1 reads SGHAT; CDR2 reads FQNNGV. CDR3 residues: CASSLKIAGLPGEQYF. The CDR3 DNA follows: TGTGCCAGCAGCTTAAAGATAGCGGGGCTACCGGGTGAGCAGTACTTC.

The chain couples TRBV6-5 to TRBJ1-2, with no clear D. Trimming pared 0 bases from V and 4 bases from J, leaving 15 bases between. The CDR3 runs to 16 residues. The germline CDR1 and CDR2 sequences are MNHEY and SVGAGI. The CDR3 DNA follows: TGTGCCAGCAGTTACTCGAGGGCGGACCGGAGCTATGGCTACACCTTC. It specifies CASSYSRADRSYGYTF.

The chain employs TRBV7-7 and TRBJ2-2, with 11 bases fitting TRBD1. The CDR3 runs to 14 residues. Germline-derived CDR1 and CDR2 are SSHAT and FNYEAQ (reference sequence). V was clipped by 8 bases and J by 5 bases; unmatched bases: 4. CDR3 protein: CASEGQGGTGELFF. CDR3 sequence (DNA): TGTGCCAGCGAGGGACAGGGGGGAACCGGGGAGCTGTTTTTT.

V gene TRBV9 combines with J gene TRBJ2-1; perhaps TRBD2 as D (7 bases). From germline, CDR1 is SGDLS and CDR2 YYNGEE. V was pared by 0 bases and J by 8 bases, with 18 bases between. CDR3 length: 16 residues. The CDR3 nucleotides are TGTGCCAGCAGCGTAGAAGGGGGAGGGCCGGGCGATGAGCAGTTCTTC. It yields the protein CASSVEGGGPGDEQFF.

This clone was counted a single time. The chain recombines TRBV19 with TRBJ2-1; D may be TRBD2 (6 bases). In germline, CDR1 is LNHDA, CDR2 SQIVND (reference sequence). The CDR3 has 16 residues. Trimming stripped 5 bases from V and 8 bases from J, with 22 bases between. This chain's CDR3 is CASSSAAARRVDEQFF. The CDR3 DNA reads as TGTGCCAGTAGTTCGGCGGCCGCGAGGAGGGTAGATGAGCAGTTCTTC.

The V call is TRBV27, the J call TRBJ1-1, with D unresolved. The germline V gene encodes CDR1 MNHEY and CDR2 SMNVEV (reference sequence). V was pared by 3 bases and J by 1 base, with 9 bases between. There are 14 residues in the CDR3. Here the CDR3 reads CASSFEGRNTEAFF. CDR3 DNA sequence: TGTGCCAGCAGTTTTGAGGGTAGGAACACTGAAGCTTTCTTT.

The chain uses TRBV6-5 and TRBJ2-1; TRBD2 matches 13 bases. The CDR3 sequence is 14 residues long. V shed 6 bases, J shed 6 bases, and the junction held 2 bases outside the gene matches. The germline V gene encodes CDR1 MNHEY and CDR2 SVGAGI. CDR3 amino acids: CASSRLAGGNEQFF. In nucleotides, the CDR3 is TGTGCCAGCAGCAGACTAGCGGGGGGCAATGAGCAGTTCTTC.